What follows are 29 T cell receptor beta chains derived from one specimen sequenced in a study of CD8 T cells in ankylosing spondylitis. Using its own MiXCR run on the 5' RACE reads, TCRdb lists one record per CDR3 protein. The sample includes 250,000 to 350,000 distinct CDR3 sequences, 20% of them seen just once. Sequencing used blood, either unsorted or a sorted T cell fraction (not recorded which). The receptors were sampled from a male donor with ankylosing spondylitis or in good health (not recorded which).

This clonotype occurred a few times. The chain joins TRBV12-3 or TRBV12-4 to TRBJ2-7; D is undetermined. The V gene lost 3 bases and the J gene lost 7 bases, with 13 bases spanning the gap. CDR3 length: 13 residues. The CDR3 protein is CASSLNGSGEQYV. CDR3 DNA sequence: TGTGCCAGCAGTTTGAACGGTTCCGGAGAGCAGTACGTC.

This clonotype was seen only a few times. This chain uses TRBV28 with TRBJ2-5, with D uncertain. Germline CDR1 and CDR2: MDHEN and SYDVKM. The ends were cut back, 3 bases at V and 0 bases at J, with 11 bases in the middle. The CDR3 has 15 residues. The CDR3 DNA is TGTGCCAGCAGTTTTGCCGGACGGGACCAAGAGACCCAGTACTTC. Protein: CASSFAGRDQETQYF. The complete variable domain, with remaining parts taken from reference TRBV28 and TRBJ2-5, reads DVKVTQSSRYLVKRTGEKVFLECVQDMDHENMFWYRQDPGLGLRLIYFSYDVKMKEKGDIPEGYSVSREKKERFSLILESASTNQTSMYLCASSFAGRDQETQYFGPGTRLLVL.

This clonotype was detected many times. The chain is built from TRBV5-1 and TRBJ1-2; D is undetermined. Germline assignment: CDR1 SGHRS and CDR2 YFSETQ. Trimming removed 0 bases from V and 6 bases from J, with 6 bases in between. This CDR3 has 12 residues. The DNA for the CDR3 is TGCGCCAGCAGCTTGGGACACGATGGCTACACCTTC. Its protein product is CASSLGHDGYTF.

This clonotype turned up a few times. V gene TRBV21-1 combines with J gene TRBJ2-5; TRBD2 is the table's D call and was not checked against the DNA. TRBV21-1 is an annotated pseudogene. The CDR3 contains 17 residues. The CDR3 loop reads CASSYESGPRAGETQYF. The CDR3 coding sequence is TGTGCCAGCAGCTATGAGTCTGGGCCAAGGGCCGGAGAGACCCAGTACTTC.

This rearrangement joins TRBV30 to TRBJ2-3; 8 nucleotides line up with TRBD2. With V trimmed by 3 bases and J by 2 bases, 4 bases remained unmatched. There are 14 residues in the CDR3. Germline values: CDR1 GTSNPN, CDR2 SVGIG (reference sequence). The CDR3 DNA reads TGTGCCTGGAGGGATAGCGGGGTCACAGATACGCAGTATTTT. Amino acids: CAWRDSGVTDTQYF.

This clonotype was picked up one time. CDR3 residues: CASSQDSVRSVRNQPQHF. In DNA form, the CDR3 reads TGTGCCAGCAGCCAAGATTCCGTGCGGTCCGTTCGCAATCAGCCCCAGCATTTT. This rearrangement joins TRBV4-2 to TRBJ1-5, with D hard to call. Germline V gives CDR1 LGHNA, CDR2 YNFKEQ. The V and J ends lost 0 bases and 2 bases respectively, with 17 bases between them. The CDR3 covers 18 residues.

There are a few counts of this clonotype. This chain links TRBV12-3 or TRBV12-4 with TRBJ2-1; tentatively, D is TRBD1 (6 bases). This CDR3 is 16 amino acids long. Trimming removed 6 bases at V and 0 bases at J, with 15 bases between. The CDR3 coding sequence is TGTGCCAGCAGCCCGGGACACTCGAGCTCCTACAATGAGCAGTTCTTC. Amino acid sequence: CASSPGHSSSYNEQFF.

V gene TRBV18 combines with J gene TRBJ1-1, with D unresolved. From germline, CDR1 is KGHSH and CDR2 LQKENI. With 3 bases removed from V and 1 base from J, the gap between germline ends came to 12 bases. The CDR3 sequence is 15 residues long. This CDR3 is CASSPTSGPNTEAFF. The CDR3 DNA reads TGTGCCAGCTCACCGACCAGTGGTCCGAACACTGAAGCTTTCTTT.

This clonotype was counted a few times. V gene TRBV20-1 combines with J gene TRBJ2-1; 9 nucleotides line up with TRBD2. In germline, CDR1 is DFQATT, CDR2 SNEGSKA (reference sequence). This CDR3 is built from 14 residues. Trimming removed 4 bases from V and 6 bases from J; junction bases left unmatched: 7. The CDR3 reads CSATLGTSSNEQFF. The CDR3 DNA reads TGCAGTGCTACTCTCGGGACTAGCAGCAATGAGCAGTTCTTC.

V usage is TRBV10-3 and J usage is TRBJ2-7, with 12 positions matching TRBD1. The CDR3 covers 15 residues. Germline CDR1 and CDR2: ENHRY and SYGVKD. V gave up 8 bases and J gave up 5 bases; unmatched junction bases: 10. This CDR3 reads CAIGRGTGGFDEQYV. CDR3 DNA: TGTGCCATCGGACGGGGGACAGGGGGCTTCGACGAGCAGTACGTC.

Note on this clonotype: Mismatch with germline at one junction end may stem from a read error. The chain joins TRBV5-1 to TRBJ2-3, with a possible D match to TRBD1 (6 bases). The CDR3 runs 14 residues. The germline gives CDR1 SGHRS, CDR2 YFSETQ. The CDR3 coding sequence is TGCGCCAGCAGCTACCAAGGACAGCAAGATACGCGGTATTTT. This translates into CASSYQGQQDTRYF.

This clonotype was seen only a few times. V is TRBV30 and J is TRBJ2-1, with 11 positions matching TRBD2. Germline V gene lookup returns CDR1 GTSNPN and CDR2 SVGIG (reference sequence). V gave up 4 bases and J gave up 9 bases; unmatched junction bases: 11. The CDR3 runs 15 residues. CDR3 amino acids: CAWNRLAGGPSEQFF. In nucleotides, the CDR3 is TGTGCCTGGAACCGTTTAGCGGGAGGGCCGTCTGAGCAGTTCTTC. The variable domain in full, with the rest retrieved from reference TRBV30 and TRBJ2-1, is SQTIHQWPATLVQPVGSPLSLECTVEGTSNPNLYWYRQAAGRGLQLLFYSVGIGQISSEVPQNLSASRPQDRQFILSSKKLLLSDSGFYLCAWNRLAGGPSEQFFGPGTRLTVL.

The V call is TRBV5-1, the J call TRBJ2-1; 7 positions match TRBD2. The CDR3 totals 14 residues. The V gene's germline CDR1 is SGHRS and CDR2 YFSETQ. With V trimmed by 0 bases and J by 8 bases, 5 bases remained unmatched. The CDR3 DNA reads TGCGCCAGCAGCTTGGCCGGGCGGGAGCATGAGCAGTTCTTC. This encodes CASSLAGREHEQFF.

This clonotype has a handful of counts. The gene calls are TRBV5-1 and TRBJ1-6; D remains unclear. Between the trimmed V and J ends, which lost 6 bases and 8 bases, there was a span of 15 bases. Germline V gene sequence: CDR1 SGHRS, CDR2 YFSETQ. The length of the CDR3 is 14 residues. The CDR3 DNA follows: TGCGCCAGCACCCGAGGGTCTCGGGATTCACCCCTCCACTTT. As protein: CASTRGSRDSPLHF. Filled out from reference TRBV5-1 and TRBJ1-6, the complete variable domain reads KAGVTQTPRYLIKTRGQQVTLSCSPISGHRSVSWYQQTPGQGLQFLFEYFSETQRNKGNFPGRFSGRQFSNSRSEMNVSTLELGDSALYLCASTRGSRDSPLHFGNGTRLTVT.

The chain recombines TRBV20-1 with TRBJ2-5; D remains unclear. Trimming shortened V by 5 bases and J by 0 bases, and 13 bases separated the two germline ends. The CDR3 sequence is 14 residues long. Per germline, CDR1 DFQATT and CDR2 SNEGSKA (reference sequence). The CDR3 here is CSAPNLADQETQYF. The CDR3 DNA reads TGCAGTGCTCCGAATCTTGCGGACCAAGAGACCCAGTACTTC.

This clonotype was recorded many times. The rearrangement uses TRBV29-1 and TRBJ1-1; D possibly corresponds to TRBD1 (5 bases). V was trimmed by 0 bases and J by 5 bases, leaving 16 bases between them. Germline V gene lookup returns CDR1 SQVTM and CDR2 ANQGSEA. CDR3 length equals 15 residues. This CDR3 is CSVEEVLLGPTEAFF. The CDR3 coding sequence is TGCAGCGTTGAAGAGGTGTTGTTGGGGCCGACTGAAGCTTTCTTT.

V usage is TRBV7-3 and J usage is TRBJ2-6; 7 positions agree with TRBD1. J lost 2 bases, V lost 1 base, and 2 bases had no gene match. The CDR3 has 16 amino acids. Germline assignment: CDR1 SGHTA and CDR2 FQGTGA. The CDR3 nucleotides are TGTGCCAGCAGCTTAATCCAGGGGGCTGGGGCCAACGTCCTGACTTTC. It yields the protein CASSLIQGAGANVLTF.

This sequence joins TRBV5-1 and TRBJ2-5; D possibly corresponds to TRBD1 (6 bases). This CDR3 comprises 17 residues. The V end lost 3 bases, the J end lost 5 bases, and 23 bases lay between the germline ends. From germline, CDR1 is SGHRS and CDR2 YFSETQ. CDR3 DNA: TGCGCCAGCAGCTCGACTCGACAGACTACTAGGGGGGAGACCCAGTACTTC. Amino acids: CASSSTRQTTRGETQYF.

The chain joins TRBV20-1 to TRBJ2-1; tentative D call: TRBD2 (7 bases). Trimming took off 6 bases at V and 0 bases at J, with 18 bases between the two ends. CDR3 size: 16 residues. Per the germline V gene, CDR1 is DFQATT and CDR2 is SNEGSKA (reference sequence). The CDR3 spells CSALEGGARSYNEQFF. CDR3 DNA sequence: TGCAGTGCGCTCGAAGGGGGGGCCCGCTCCTACAATGAGCAGTTCTTC.

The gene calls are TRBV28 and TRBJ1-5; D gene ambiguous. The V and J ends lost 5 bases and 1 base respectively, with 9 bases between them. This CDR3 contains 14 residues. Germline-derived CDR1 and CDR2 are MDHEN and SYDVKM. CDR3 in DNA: TGTGCCAGCAGTCCCCGACGGAGCAATCAGCCCCAGCATTTT. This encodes CASSPRRSNQPQHF.

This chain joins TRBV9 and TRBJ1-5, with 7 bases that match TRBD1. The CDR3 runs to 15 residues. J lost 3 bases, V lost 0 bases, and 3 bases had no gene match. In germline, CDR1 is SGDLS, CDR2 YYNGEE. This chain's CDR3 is CASSVGQGVNQPQHF. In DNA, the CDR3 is TGTGCCAGCAGCGTAGGACAGGGAGTCAATCAGCCCCAGCATTTT.

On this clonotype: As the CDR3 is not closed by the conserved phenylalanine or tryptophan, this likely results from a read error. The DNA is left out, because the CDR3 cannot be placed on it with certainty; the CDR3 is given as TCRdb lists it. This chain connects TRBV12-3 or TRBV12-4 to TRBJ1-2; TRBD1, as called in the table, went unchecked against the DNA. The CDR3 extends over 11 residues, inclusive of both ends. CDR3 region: CASSSGQLLSL.

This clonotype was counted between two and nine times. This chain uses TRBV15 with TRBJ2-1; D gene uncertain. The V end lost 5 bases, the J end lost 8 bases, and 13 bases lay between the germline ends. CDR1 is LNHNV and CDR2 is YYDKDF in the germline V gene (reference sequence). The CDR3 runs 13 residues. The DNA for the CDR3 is TGTGCCACCAGCGGAGCCCTCTCTCATGAGCAGTTCTTC. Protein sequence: CATSGALSHEQFF.

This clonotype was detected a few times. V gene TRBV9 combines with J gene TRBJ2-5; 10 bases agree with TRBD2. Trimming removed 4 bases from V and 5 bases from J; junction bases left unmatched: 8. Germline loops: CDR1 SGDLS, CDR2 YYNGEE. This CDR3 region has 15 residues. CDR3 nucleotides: TGTGCCAGCAGCTTAAGCGGGGGGGCCGGGGAGACCCAGTACTTC. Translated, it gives CASSLSGGAGETQYF.

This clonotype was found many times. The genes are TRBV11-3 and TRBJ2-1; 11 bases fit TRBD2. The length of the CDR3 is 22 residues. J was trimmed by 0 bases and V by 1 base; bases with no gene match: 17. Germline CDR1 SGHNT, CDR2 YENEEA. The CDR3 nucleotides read TGTGCCAGCAGCTTAGGCAGGAAAATAGCGGGAGGGTATGTAGGCTCCTACAATGAGCAGTTCTTC. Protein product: CASSLGRKIAGGYVGSYNEQFF. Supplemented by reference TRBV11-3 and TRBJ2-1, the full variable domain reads EAGVVQSPRYKIIEKKQPVAFWCNPISGHNTLYWYLQNLGQGPELLIRYENEEAVDDSQLPKDRFSAERLKGVDSTLKIQPAELGDSAVYLCASSLGRKIAGGYVGSYNEQFFGPGTRLTVL.

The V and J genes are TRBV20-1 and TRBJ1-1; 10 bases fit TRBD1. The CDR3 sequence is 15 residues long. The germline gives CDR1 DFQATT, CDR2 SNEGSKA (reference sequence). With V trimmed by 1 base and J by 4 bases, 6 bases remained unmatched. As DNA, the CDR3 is TGCAGTGCTAGAGGACAGGGGGCCGTTGGCACTGAAGCTTTCTTT. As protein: CSARGQGAVGTEAFF.

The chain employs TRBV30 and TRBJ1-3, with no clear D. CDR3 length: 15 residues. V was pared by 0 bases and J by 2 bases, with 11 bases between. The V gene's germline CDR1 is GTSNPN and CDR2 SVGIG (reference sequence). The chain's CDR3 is CAWSVARLAGNTIYF. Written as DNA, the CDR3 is TGTGCCTGGAGTGTAGCCCGACTGGCTGGAAACACCATATATTTT.

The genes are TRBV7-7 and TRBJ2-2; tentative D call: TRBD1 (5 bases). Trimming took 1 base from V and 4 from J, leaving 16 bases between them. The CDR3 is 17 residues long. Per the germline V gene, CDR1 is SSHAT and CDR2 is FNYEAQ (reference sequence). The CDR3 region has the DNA TGTGCCAGCAGCTTAGGGGCCCGGCCAGGGCCCACCGGGGAGCTGTTTTTT. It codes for CASSLGARPGPTGELFF.

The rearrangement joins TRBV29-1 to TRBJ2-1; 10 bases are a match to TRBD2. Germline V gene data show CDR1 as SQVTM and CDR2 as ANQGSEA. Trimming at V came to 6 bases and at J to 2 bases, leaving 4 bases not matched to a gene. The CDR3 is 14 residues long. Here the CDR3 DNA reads TGCAGCGTGATAGCGGGAGGCGCCTACAATGAGCAGTTCTTC. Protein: CSVIAGGAYNEQFF.